The 19 T cell receptor beta chains in this list originate from one sample, sequenced in a study of blood T cells in healthy people across ages. The use of a sample-barcoded 5' primer and a J-beta primer mix characterized a second PCR of about 6 to 12 cycles. TCRdb processed the 5' RACE reads anew with MiXCR; each CDR3 protein has one entry. The table shows about 630,000 distinct CDR3 sequences, with approximately 21% occurring only once. The specimen was blood. These receptors were obtained from a man aged 65 to 85 in good health.

As concerns this clonotype: At one of its ends the junction is not consistent with the germline gene, which may arise from a read error. This chain links TRBV10-3 with TRBJ2-3, with D hard to call. The CDR3 consists of 15 residues. CDR1 is ENHRY, CDR2 SYGVKD, per germline. Here the CDR3 DNA reads TGTGCCATCAGTGAGGAGAGGCTAGACACAGTTACGCAGTATTTT. Its protein product is CAISEERLDTVTQYF.

This chain uses TRBV7-8 with TRBJ1-3; D is undetermined. This CDR3 has 14 amino acids. The germline V gene encodes CDR1 SGHVS and CDR2 FQNEAQ. V was clipped by 1 base and J by 3 bases, with 7 bases between them. The CDR3 sequence is CASSLGTGGNTIYF. The DNA for the CDR3 is TGTGCCAGCAGCTTAGGGACTGGTGGAAACACCATATATTTT.

This clonotype was observed a handful of times. The J gene is TRBJ1-4, the V gene TRBV27; D not resolved. Trimming removed 2 bases at V and 7 bases at J, with 14 bases between. This CDR3 region has 15 residues. Per the germline V gene, CDR1 is MNHEY and CDR2 is SMNVEV (reference sequence). CDR3 nucleotides: TGTGCCAGCAGTTTAACCCCCGGGGTCGGTGAAAAACTGTTTTTT. Translation: CASSLTPGVGEKLFF.

The V call is TRBV5-1, the J call TRBJ1-4; the D is unclear. The CDR3 covers 15 residues. V was clipped by 4 bases and J by 0 bases, with 10 bases between them. CDR1 SGHRS and CDR2 YFSETQ come from the germline V gene. The CDR3 loop reads CASSPDRTTNEKLFF. CDR3 coding DNA: TGCGCCAGCAGCCCGGACCGTACAACTAATGAAAAACTGTTTTTT.

The V call is TRBV10-3, the J call TRBJ2-5; TRBD2 might be the D (5 bases). V gave up 3 bases and J gave up 11 bases, with 13 bases separating them. Germline V CDR1 and CDR2: ENHRY, SYGVKD. This CDR3 region has 12 residues. CDR3 in amino acids: CAISEPPWEQYF. CDR3 in DNA: TGTGCCATCAGTGAACCCCCGTGGGAGCAGTACTTC.

The CDR3 is CASSGTGFDTEAFF. The CDR3 DNA reads as TGCGCCAGCAGCGGGACTGGGTTCGACACTGAAGCTTTCTTT. The chain carries TRBV5-1 and TRBJ1-1; D is possibly TRBD1 (5 bases). Germline V gene lookup returns CDR1 SGHRS and CDR2 YFSETQ. V lost 4 bases to trimming and J lost 3 bases, with 13 bases between them. The CDR3 extends over 14 amino acids.

The J gene is TRBJ2-5, the V gene TRBV30; the D is unclear. Germline lookup yields CDR1 GTSNPN and CDR2 SVGIG (reference sequence). Trimming stripped 8 bases from V and 0 bases from J, with 10 bases between. The CDR3 is 12 residues long. This chain's CDR3 is CARNSYQETQYF. CDR3 nucleotides: TGTGCCCGGAACTCGTACCAAGAGACCCAGTACTTC.

This clonotype has more than one count but fewer than ten. The chain couples TRBV7-8 to TRBJ1-1; TRBD1 is a possible D gene (6 bases). Germline V gives CDR1 SGHVS, CDR2 FQNEAQ. V lost 5 bases, J lost 12 bases, and 13 bases lay in between. The CDR3 is 11 residues long. The CDR3 reads CASSENRVPFF. DNA of the CDR3: TGTGCCAGCAGCGAGAACAGGGTACCTTTCTTT.

This clonotype was seen ten or more times. The chain employs TRBV7-2 and TRBJ1-1, with unresolved D. Germline assignment: CDR1 SGHTA and CDR2 FQGNSA. V lost 5 bases to trimming and J lost 3 bases, with 16 bases between them. The CDR3 totals 15 residues. The CDR3 reads CASSPRFEGYTEAFF. Written as DNA, the CDR3 is TGTGCCAGCAGCCCCCGGTTCGAAGGGTACACTGAAGCTTTCTTT.

The gene calls are TRBV9 and TRBJ1-1; unclear D gene. CDR1 and CDR2 from the germline V gene are SGDLS and YYNGEE. Trimming removed 0 bases from V and 0 bases from J, with 6 bases in between. This CDR3 is built from 14 residues. The CDR3 DNA reads TGTGCCAGCAGCGTAGCCCCCATGAACACTGAAGCTTTCTTT. It codes for CASSVAPMNTEAFF. Full variable domain (remainder filled in from reference TRBV9 and TRBJ1-1): DSGVTQTPKHLITATGQRVTLRCSPRSGDLSVYWYQQSLDQGLQFLIQYYNGEERAKGNILERFSAQQFPDLHSELNLSSLELGDSALYFCASSVAPMNTEAFFGQGTRLTVV.

This clonotype was detected only a few times. This rearrangement joins TRBV7-9 to TRBJ1-1, with 9 bases aligning to TRBD1. The germline gives CDR1 SEHNR, CDR2 FQNEAQ (reference sequence). The junction had 8 bases not matched to a gene; V was cut back by 3 bases and J by 3 bases. The CDR3 is 16 amino acids. The CDR3, as DNA: TGTGCCAGCAGCTTGGTGGACAGGGGAGGGGACACTGAAGCTTTCTTT. Amino acids: CASSLVDRGGDTEAFF.

With regard to this clonotype: A much larger clone differs from this one at a single base, so this may be a read error. The chain combines TRBV12-3 or TRBV12-4 with TRBJ2-5, with D unresolved. The CDR3 has 15 amino acids. The CDR3 DNA follows: TGTGCCGGCAGTTTCCAAGTCTCCGTCCAAGAGACCCAGTACTTC. As protein: CAGSFQVSVQETQYF.

Turning to this clonotype: No conserved phenylalanine or tryptophan is present at the end of the CDR3, so a read error is the likely explanation. This sequence joins TRBV5-1 and TRBJ2-5; D remains unclear. CDR1 is SGHRS, CDR2 YFSETQ, per germline. There are 13 residues in the CDR3. V dropped 0 bases and J dropped 5 bases, with 8 bases sitting between them. CDR3 sequence reads: CASSLGPDETQYL. For the CDR3, the DNA is TGCGCCAGCAGCTTGGGACCGGACGAGACCCAGTACCTC.

V gene TRBV20-1 combines with J gene TRBJ2-1, with 14 positions matching TRBD2. Trimming removed 5 bases from V and 8 bases from J; junction bases left unmatched: 5. This CDR3 has 14 amino acids. The V gene's germline CDR1 is DFQATT and CDR2 SNEGSKA (reference sequence). The CDR3 nucleotides read TGCAGTGCTCCGGGACTAGCGGGAGTGGATGAGCAGTTCTTC. Translated: CSAPGLAGVDEQFF.

This clonotype was recorded a few times. This chain joins TRBV12-3 or TRBV12-4 and TRBJ1-2; no clear D gene. CDR3 size: 15 residues. V lost 3 bases and J 3 bases, leaving 14 bases between the germline ends. The CDR3 sequence is CASSLAPGRDYGYTF. Here the CDR3 DNA reads TGTGCCAGCAGTTTGGCTCCGGGTCGGGACTATGGCTACACCTTC.

This clonotype was recorded a few times. This chain connects TRBV11-1 to TRBJ2-3, with D tentatively TRBD1 (5 bases). V was pared by 2 bases and J by 5 bases, with 8 bases between. The CDR3 contains 13 residues. Germline V gene sequence: CDR1 SGHAT, CDR2 FQDESV (reference sequence). For the CDR3, the DNA is TGTGCCAGCAGCTTAAACAGGAGAGATACGCAGTATTTT. This encodes CASSLNRRDTQYF.

The chain has TRBV4-2 and TRBJ2-5; the match to TRBD2 covers 13 bases. The CDR3 totals 17 residues. Unmatched junction bases numbered 10, after V lost 4 bases and J lost 5 bases. Germline values: CDR1 LGHNA, CDR2 YNFKEQ. The CDR3 here is CASSPRTSGSPEETQYF. The CDR3 nucleotides are TGTGCCAGCAGCCCGAGGACTAGCGGGAGCCCCGAGGAGACCCAGTACTTC.

CDR3 sequence reads: CASSYSAGNTIYF. The CDR3 bases are TGTGCCAGCAGTTACTCGGCTGGAAACACCATATATTTT. The chain couples TRBV6-6 to TRBJ1-3; no clear D gene. Deletions cut 0 bases from V and 2 bases from J, with 2 bases between. Germline loops: CDR1 MNHNY, CDR2 SVGAGI (reference sequence). The CDR3 covers 13 residues.

This chain uses TRBV20-1 with TRBJ2-3, with 9 nucleotides matching TRBD2. The trim removed 3 bases at V and 2 bases at J, leaving 3 bases unmatched. Germline assignment: CDR1 DFQATT and CDR2 SNEGSKA (reference sequence). The CDR3 is 14 amino acids. CDR3: CSASPSGITDTQYF. In DNA, the CDR3 is TGCAGTGCTAGCCCTAGCGGGATCACAGATACGCAGTATTTT.